These T cell receptor beta chains were read from a single sample in a study of human T cells and chemical hapten exposure. MiXCR, run by TCRdb on the RACE reads, gives a single entry per CDR3 protein. The repertoire includes approximately 370,000 distinct CDR3 sequences, roughly 6% of them detected once, and less than 9% sits in the top ten. The sequencing used whole blood, collected in connection with sensitization to the hapten diphenylcyclopropenone (DPC). The receptors stem from a woman in her late teens or twenties with alopecia areata. Some clones in this sample may be carry-over from other donors' samples. CDR3s include the opening cysteine and the closing phenylalanine or tryptophan. The D gene is left open where the match is weak. Some rows mark clone size as missing; the rest say once, few, many or name a class of expanded clone.

size	J	V	D	CDR3	DNA
many	TRBJ1-1	TRBV12-3/TRBV12-4	TRBD1	CASRLGQGGTEAFF	TGTGCCAGCAGGCTGGGACAGGGAGGCACTGAAGCTTTCTTT
.	TRBJ1-4	TRBV7-2	.	CASSRTAGNEKLFF	TGTGCCAGCTCTCGGACAGCTGGTAATGAAAAACTGTTTTTT
.	TRBJ2-3	TRBV7-9	TRBD2	CASSLPSGPEKDTQYF	TGTGCCAGCAGCTTGCCTAGCGGGCCCGAAAAAGATACGCAGTATTTT
many	TRBJ2-6	TRBV12-3/TRBV12-4	.	CAASAASSGANVLTF	TGTGCGGCGTCGGCAGCCTCCTCTGGGGCCAACGTCCTGACTTTC
.	TRBJ1-2	TRBV6-2/TRBV6-3	TRBD1	CASSQLGTGNYGYTF	TGTGCCAGCAGCCAGCTGGGGACAGGGAACTATGGCTACACCTTC
.	TRBJ2-7	TRBV6-5	TRBD1	CASSYQGEYYEQYF	TGTGCCAGCAGTTACCAGGGGGAGTACTACGAGCAGTACTTC
few	TRBJ2-5	TRBV19	.	CASSIRDNQETQYF	TGTGCCAGTAGTATTAGGGACAACCAAGAGACCCAGTACTTC
many	TRBJ1-1	TRBV7-9	.	CASSLVPTEAFF	TGTGCCAGCAGCTTGGTACCTACTGAAGCTTTCTTT
.	TRBJ2-3	TRBV9	.	CASSVGGARADTQYF	TGTGCCAGCAGCGTAGGGGGGGCGAGGGCAGATACGCAGTATTTT
.	TRBJ1-5	TRBV2	.	CASSEFRGNQPQHF	TGTGCCAGCAGTGAGTTCAGGGGCAATCAGCCCCAGCATTTT
.	TRBJ2-6	TRBV12-3/TRBV12-4	.	CASSFLGSGANVLTF	TGTGCCAGCAGTTTTCTCGGCTCTGGGGCCAACGTCCTGACTTTC
.	TRBJ2-5	TRBV12-3/TRBV12-4	.	CASRPGQNGETQYF	TGTGCCAGCAGGCCCGGACAGAACGGAGAGACCCAGTACTTC
few	TRBJ1-5	TRBV19	.	CASSIFSGDNSNQPQHF	TGTGCCAGTAGTATCTTTTCGGGGGATAATAGCAATCAGCCCCAGCATTTT
many	TRBJ2-2	TRBV3-1	.	CASSQDRGNARTGELFF	TGTGCCAGCAGCCAAGACAGGGGAAATGCCCGGACCGGGGAGCTGTTTTTT
.	TRBJ1-1	TRBV6-5	.	CASGRGSQPEAFF	TGTGCCAGCGGGAGGGGCAGTCAGCCTGAAGCTTTCTTT
few	TRBJ2-3	TRBV5-4	.	CASSLVRLYTQYF	TGTGCCAGCAGCTTGGTGCGCCTTTATACGCAGTATTTT
many	TRBJ1-6	TRBV5-1	.	CASSLYSNSPLHF	TGCGCCAGCAGCTTGTACAGCAATTCACCCCTCCACTTT
many	TRBJ2-3	TRBV7-9	TRBD2	CASSPGVSSGGTDTQYF	TGTGCCAGCAGCCCCGGTGTTTCTAGCGGGGGCACAGATACGCAGTATTTT
many	TRBJ2-3	TRBV5-1	TRBD2	CASSLATSVTDTQYF	TGCGCCAGCAGCTTGGCGACTAGCGTCACAGATACGCAGTATTTT
few	TRBJ1-6	TRBV27	TRBD1	CASSSPGGAPLHF	TGTGCCAGCAGTTCCCCAGGGGGAGCACCCCTCCACTTT
many	TRBJ2-7	TRBV5-6	TRBD1	CASSLVGQGYEQYF	TGTGCCAGCAGCTTGGTGGGACAGGGGTACGAGCAGTACTTC
few	TRBJ1-1	TRBV7-9	TRBD1	CASSAQGAVTEAFF	TGTGCCAGCAGCGCACAGGGGGCGGTAACTGAAGCTTTCTTT
few	TRBJ1-1	TRBV6-2/TRBV6-3	TRBD1	CASSYPEKSGGLLEAFF	TGTGCCAGCAGTTACCCCGAGAAATCAGGGGGCCTACTTGAAGCTTTCTTT